This TCR beta chain was profiled in a study of early T cells in non-severe SARS-CoV-2 infection. Trimming removed 5 bases from V and 4 bases from J, with 12 bases in between. The CDR3 spans 13 residues. In germline, CDR1 is DFQATT, CDR2 SNEGSKA (reference sequence). TCRdb re-derived calls from the 5' RACE reads in MiXCR, one entry per CDR3 protein. The sample yields about 26,000 distinct CDR3 sequences, approximately 4% seen once. The rearrangement links TRBV20-1 to TRBJ1-5, with a tentative D call TRBD1 (6 bases). Sequencing used whole blood. This TCR was sampled from an adult who was a healthcare worker with PCR-confirmed SARS-CoV-2 infection or an uninfected control (not recorded which). The CDR3 loop reads CSALRTANQPQHF. In DNA, the CDR3 is TGCAGTGCTTTACGGACAGCGAATCAGCCCCAGCATTTT.